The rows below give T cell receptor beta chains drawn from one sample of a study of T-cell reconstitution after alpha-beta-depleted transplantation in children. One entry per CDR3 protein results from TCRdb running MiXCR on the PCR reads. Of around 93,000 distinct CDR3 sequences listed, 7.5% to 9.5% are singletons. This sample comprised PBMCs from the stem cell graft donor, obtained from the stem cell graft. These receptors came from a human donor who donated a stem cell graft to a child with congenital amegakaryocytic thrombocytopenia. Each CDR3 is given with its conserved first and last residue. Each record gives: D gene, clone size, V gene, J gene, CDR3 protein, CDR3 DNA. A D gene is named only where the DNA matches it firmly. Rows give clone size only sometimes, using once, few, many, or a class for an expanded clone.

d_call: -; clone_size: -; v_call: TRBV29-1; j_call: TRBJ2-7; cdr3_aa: CSVERTASNEQYF; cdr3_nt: TGCAGCGTTGAAAGGACGGCATCGAACGAGCAGTACTTC
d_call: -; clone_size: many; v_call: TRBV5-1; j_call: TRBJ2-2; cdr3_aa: CASSIDSSNTGELFF; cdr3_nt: TGCGCCAGCTCAATTGACAGTTCGAACACCGGGGAGCTGTTTTTT
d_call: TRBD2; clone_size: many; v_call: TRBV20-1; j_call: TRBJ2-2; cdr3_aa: CSALAANTGELFF; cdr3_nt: TGCAGTGCCCTAGCGGCGAACACCGGGGAGCTGTTTTTT
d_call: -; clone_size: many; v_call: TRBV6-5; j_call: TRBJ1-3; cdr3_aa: CASTQSSGNTIYF; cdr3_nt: TGTGCCAGCACTCAGAGCTCTGGAAACACCATATATTTT
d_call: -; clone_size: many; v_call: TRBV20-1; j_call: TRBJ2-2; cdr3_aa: CSARRAVGKVPGELFF; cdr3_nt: TGCAGTGCTAGGAGGGCAGTTGGTAAAGTCCCCGGGGAGCTGTTTTTT
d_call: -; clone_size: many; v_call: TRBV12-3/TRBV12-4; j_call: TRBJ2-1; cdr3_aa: CASTLSGEQFF; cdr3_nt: TGTGCCAGCACCTTATCAGGGGAGCAGTTCTTC
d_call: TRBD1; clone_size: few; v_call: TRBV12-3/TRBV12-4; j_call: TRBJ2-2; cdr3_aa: CAFSPVAGQGRGTGELFF; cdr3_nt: TGTGCCTTCTCCCCAGTCGCGGGACAGGGGAGGGGGACCGGGGAGCTGTTTTTT
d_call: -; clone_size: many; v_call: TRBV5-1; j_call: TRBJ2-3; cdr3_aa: CASSSGLSSTDTQYF; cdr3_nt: TGCGCCAGCAGCTCCGGGTTATCTAGCACAGATACGCAGTATTTT
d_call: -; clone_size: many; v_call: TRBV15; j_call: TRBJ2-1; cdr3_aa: CATSRDGSGRGQFF; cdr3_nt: TGTGCCACCAGCAGAGATGGTTCCGGCAGGGGGCAGTTCTTC
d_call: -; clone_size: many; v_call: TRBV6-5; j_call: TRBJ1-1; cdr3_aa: CASSLTGNTEAFF; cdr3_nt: TGTGCCAGCAGTTTAACCGGGAACACTGAAGCTTTCTTT
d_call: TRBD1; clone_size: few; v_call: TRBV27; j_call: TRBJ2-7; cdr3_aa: CASSLRQGSYEQYF; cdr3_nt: TGTGCCAGCAGTCTCCGACAGGGTTCCTACGAGCAGTACTTC
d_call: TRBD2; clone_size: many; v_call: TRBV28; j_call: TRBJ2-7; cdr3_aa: CASSLTASGTTYEQYF; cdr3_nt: TGTGCCAGCAGTTTAACGGCTAGCGGGACAACCTACGAGCAGTACTTC
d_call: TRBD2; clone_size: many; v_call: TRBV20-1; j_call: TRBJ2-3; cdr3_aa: CSAGGLAGGPYVDTQYF; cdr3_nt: TGCAGTGCTGGTGGTCTAGCGGGGGGCCCGTACGTGGATACGCAGTATTTT
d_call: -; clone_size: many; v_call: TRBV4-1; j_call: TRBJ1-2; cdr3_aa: CASSQENREMLYGYTF; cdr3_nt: TGCGCCAGCAGCCAGGAAAACAGGGAAATGCTCTATGGCTACACCTTC
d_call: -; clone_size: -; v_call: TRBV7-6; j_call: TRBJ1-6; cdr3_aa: CASSPHQDSPLHF; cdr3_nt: TGTGCCAGCAGCCCCCACCAGGATTCACCCCTCCACTTT
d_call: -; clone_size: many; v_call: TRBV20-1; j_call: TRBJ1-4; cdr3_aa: CSARVGGSNEKLFF; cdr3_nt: TGCAGTGCTAGAGTAGGGGGGTCTAATGAAAAACTGTTTTTT
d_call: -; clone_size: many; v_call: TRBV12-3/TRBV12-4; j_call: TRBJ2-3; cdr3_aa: CASSLIGTDTQYF; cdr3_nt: TGTGCCAGCAGTTTAATCGGAACAGATACGCAGTATTTT
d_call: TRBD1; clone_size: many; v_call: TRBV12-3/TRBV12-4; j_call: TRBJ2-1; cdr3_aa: CASSVQGAYNEQFF; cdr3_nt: TGTGCCAGCAGTGTACAGGGGGCGTACAATGAGCAGTTCTTC
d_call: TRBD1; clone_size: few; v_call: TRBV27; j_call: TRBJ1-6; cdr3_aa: CASRTLRDRALLASSPLHF; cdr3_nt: TGTGCCAGCCGCACGCTCCGGGACAGGGCTCTTCTGGCGAGTTCACCCCTCCACTTT
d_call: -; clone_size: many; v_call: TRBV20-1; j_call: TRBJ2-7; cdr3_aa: CSAVRDGTYEQYF; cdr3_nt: TGCAGTGCCGTCAGGGACGGAACCTACGAGCAGTACTTC
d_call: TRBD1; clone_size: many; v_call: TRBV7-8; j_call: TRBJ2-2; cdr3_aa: CASSSGTGDGGELFF; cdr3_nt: TGTGCCAGCAGCTCGGGGACAGGGGACGGCGGGGAGCTGTTTTTT
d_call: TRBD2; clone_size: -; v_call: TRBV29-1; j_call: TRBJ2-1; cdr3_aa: CSVEGLAAYNEQFF; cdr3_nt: TGCAGCGTGGAAGGACTAGCGGCCTACAATGAGCAGTTCTTC
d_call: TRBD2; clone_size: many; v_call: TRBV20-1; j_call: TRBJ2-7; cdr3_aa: CSARDPSSGHTYEQYF; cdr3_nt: TGCAGTGCTAGAGATCCATCTAGCGGGCATACCTACGAGCAGTACTTC
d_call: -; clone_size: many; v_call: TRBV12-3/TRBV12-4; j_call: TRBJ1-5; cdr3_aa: CASSARTVVSNQPQHF; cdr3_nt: TGTGCCAGCAGCGCTCGGACAGTGGTTAGCAATCAGCCCCAGCATTTT
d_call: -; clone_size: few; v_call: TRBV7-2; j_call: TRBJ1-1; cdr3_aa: CASSLATGRNTEAFF; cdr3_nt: TGTGCCAGCAGCTTAGCTACGGGCCGGAACACTGAAGCTTTCTTT
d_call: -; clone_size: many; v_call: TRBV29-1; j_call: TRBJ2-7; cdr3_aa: CSVREALGEQYF; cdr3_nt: TGCAGCGTTAGGGAGGCCCTAGGGGAGCAGTACTTC
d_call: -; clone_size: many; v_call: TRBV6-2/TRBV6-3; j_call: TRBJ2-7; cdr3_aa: CASSQTVLALDEQYF; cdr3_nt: TGTGCCAGCAGTCAGACAGTTCTGGCGCTCGACGAGCAGTACTTC
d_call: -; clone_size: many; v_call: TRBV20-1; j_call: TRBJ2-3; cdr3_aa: CSARGTGLRGATDTQYF; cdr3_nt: TGCAGTGCTCGCGGGACAGGGCTGCGGGGGGCCACAGATACGCAGTATTTT
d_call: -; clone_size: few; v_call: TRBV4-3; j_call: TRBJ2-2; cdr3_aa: CASSQERTGELFF; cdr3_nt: TGCGCCAGCAGCCAAGAGCGCACCGGGGAGCTGTTTTTT
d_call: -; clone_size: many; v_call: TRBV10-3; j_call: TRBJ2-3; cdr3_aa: CAISESSLGGLTTDTQYF; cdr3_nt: TGTGCCATCAGTGAGTCGTCACTTGGGGGCCTAACAACAGATACGCAGTATTTT
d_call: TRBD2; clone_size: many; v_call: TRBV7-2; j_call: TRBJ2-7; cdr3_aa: CASSPSGTRGGYEQYF; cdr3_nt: TGTGCCAGCAGCCCATCCGGGACACGGGGGGGATACGAGCAGTACTTC
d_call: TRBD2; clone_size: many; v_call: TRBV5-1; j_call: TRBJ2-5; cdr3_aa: CASSLGFSSGGEETQYF; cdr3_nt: TGCGCCAGCAGCCTGGGGTTTTCTAGCGGGGGGGAAGAGACCCAGTACTTC
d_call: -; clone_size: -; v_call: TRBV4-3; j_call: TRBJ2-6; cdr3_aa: CASSQDSASGGVLTF; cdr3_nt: TGCGCCAGCAGCCAAGATTCTGCTAGTGGGGGCGTCCTGACTTTC
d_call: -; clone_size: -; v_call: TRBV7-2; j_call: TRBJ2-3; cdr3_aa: CASSLKDSGDTQYF; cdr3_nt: TGTGCCAGCAGCTTAAAGGACAGCGGAGATACGCAGTATTTT
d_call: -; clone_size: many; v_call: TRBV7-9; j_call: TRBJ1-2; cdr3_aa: CASSPLNSDGYTF; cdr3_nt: TGTGCCAGCAGCCCATTAAACAGCGATGGCTACACCTTC
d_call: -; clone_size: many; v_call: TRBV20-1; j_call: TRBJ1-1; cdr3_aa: CSARDRRGAWTEAFF; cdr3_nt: TGCAGTGCTAGAGATCGGAGGGGGGCTTGGACTGAAGCTTTCTTT
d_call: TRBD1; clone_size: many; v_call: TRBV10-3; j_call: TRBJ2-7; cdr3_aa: CAIAETGGKYEQYF; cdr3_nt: TGTGCCATCGCCGAAACAGGGGGGAAGTACGAGCAGTACTTC
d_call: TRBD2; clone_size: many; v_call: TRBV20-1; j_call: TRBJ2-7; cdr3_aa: CSASAGGFSYEQYF; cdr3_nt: TGCAGTGCTAGCGCCGGGGGGTTCTCCTACGAGCAGTACTTC
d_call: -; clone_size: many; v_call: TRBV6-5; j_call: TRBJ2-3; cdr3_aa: CASSKDRSTDTQYF; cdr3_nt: TGTGCCAGCAGCAAAGACAGGAGCACAGATACGCAGTATTTT
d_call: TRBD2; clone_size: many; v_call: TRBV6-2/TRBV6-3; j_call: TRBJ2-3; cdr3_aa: CASRPGSGIWEGRESDTQYF; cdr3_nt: TGTGCCAGCAGGCCTGGTAGCGGGATCTGGGAGGGGCGAGAGTCAGATACGCAGTATTTT
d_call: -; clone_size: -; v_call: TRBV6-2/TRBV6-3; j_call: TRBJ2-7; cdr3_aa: CASSYSPQGYEQYF; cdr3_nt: TGTGCCAGCAGTTATTCCCCACAGGGCTACGAGCAGTACTTC
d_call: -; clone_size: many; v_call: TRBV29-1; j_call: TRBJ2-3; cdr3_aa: CSVEKTDGTDTQYF; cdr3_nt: TGCAGCGTTGAAAAGACTGATGGGACAGATACGCAGTATTTT
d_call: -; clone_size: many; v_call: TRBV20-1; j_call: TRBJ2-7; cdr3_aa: CSAPRRNYEQYF; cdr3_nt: TGCAGTGCTCCCCGCCGGAACTACGAGCAGTACTTC
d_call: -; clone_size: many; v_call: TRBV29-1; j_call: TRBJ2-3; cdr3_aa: CSGQGGRVTDTQYF; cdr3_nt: TGCAGCGGCCAGGGGGGGAGGGTCACAGATACGCAGTATTTT
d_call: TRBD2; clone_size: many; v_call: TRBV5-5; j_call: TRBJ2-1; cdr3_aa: CASSFSSGVNEQFF; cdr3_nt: TGTGCCAGCAGCTTTTCTAGCGGGGTAAATGAGCAGTTCTTC
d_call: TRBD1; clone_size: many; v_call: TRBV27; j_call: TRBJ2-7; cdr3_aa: CASSGFGTGSYEQYF; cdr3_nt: TGTGCCAGCAGTGGATTCGGGACAGGTTCTTACGAGCAGTACTTC
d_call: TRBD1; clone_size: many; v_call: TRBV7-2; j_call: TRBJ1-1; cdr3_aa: CASSLVGDRVNTEAFF; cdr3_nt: TGTGCCAGCAGCTTAGTGGGGGACAGGGTGAACACTGAAGCTTTCTTT